This entry describes one T cell receptor beta chain. Enrollees, roughly 18 to 89 years old, lived in some 24 US areas. Cohort assignment relied on participant-reported clinical history. The entry originates in a study of blood T cell repertoires in COVID-19. About the research overall: Samples came from the United States, Italy and Spain, spanning acute and convalescent COVID-19.

In the original workflow: Reference gene primer amplification yielded estimated nucleated cell counts. Data came from immunoSEQ multiplex PCR; TCRdb stores just in-frame clones and leaves some out. For V, J and clone size, that table is used; D and trimming come from the DNA. This table holds 200,000 to 250,000 clones, about 79% found once. Germline-derived CDR1 and CDR2 are MNHEY and SVGAGI. Trimming removed 8 bases from V and 2 bases from J; junction bases left unmatched: 9. This CDR3 has 15 residues. The sample consisted of PBMCs or T cells enriched from blood (not recorded which). The V and J genes are TRBV6-5 and TRBJ2-1, with 7 bases aligning to TRBD2. This clonotype was sampled from a woman in her thirties or forties with acute COVID-19. This CDR3 reads CASLSAGAAYNEQFF. The CDR3 coding sequence is TGTGCCAGCCTTTCCGCGGGAGCGGCCTACAATGAGCAGTTCTTC.